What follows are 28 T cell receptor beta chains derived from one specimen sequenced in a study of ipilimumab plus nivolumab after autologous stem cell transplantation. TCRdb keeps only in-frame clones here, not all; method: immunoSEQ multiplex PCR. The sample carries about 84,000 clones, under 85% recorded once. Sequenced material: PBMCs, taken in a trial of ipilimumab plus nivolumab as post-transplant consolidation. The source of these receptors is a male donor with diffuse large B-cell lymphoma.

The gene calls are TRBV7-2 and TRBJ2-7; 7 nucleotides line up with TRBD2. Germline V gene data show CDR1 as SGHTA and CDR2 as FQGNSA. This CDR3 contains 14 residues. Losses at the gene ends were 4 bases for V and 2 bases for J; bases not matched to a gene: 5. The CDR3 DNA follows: TGTGCCAGCAGCTCACTAGCGAATACCTACGAGCAGTACTTC. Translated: CASSSLANTYEQYF.

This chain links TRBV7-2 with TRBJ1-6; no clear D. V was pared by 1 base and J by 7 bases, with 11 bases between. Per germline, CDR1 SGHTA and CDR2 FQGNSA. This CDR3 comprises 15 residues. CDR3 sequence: CASSLVRHQNSPLHF. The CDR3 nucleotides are TGTGCCAGCAGCTTAGTTCGGCACCAAAATTCACCCCTCCACTTT.

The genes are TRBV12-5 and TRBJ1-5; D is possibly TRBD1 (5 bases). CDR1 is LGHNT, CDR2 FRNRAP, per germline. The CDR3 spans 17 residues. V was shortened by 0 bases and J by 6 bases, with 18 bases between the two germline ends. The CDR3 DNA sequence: TGTGCTAGTGGTTTGGTGCGAGGGACTTCAGTGGGTCAGCCCCAGCATTTT. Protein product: CASGLVRGTSVGQPQHF. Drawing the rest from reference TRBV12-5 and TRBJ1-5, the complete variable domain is DARVTQTPRHKVTEMGQEVTMRCQPILGHNTVFWYRQTMMQGLELLAYFRNRAPLDDSGMPKDRFSAEMPDATLATLKIQPSEPRDSAVYFCASGLVRGTSVGQPQHFGDGTRLSIL.

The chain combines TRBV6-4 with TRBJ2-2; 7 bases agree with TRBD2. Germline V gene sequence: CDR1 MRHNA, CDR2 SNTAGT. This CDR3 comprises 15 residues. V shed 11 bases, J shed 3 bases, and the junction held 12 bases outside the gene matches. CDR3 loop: CASKGGGSDTGELFF. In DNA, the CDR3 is TGTGCCTCAAAAGGCGGGGGAAGCGACACCGGGGAGCTGTTTTTT.

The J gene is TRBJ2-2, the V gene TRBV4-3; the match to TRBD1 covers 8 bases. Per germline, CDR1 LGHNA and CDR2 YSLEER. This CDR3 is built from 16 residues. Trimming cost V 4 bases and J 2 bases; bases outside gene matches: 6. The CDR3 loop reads CASSRGQGFNTGELFF. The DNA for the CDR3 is TGCGCCAGCAGCCGCGGACAGGGCTTTAACACCGGGGAGCTGTTTTTT.

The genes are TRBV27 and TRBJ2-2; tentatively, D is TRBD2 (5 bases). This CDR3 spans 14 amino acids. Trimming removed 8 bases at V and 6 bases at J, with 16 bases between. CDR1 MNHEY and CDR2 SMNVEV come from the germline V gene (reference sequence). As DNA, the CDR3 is TGTGCCAGCCGCAGCTGGGAGAGGGCCGGGGAGCTGTTTTTT. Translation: CASRSWERAGELFF.

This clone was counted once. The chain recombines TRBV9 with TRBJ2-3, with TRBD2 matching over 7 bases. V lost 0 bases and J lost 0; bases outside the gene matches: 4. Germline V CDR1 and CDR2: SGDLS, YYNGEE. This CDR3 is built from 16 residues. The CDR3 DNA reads TGTGCCAGCAGCGTAGATCCGGGGGGAAGCACAGATACGCAGTATTTT. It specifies CASSVDPGGSTDTQYF.

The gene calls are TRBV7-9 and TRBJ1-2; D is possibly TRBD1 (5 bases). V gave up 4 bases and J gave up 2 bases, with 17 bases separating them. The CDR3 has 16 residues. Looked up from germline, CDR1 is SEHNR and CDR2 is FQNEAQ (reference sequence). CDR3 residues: CASSYGRQWANYGYTF. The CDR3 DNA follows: TGTGCCAGCAGCTACGGACGACAGTGGGCCAACTATGGCTACACCTTC.

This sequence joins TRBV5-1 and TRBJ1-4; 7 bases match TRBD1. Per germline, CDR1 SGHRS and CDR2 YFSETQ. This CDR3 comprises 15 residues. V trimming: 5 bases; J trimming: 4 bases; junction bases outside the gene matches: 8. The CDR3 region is CASRDIGTVNEKLFF. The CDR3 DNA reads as TGCGCCAGCAGAGATATCGGGACAGTTAATGAAAAACTGTTTTTT. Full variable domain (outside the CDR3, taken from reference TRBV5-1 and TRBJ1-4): KAGVTQTPRYLIKTRGQQVTLSCSPISGHRSVSWYQQTPGQGLQFLFEYFSETQRNKGNFPGRFSGRQFSNSRSEMNVSTLELGDSALYLCASRDIGTVNEKLFFGSGTQLSVL.

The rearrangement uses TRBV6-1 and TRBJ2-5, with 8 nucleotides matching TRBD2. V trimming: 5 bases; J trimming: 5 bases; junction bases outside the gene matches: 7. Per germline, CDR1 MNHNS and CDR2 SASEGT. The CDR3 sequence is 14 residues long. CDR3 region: CASSIAGRRETQYF. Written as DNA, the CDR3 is TGTGCCAGCAGTATAGCGGGGAGGCGGGAGACCCAGTACTTC.

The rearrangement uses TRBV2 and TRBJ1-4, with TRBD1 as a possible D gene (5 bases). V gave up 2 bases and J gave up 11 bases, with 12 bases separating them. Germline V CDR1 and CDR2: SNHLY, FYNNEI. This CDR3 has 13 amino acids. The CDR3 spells CASSESWDFKLFF. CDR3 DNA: TGTGCCAGCAGTGAATCTTGGGACTTTAAACTGTTTTTT.

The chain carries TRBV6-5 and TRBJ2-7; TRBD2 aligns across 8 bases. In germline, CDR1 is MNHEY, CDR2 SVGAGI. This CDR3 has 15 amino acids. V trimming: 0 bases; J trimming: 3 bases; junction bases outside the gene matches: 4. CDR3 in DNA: TGTGCCAGCAGTTACTCCCCGAGCGGGGGCTACGAGCAGTACTTC. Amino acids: CASSYSPSGGYEQYF.

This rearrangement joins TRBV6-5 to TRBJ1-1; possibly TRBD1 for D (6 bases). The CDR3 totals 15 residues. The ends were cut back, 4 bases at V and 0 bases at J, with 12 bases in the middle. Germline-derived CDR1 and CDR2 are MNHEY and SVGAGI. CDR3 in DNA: TGTGCCAGCAGTTGGCTGACAGGAATGAACACTGAAGCTTTCTTT. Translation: CASSWLTGMNTEAFF.

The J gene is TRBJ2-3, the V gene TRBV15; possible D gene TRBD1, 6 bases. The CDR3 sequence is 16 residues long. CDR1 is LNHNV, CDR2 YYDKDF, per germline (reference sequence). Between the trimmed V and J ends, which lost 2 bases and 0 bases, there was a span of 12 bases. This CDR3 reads CATSRPGHASTDTQYF. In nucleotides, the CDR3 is TGTGCCACCAGCAGACCGGGACACGCTAGCACAGATACGCAGTATTTT.

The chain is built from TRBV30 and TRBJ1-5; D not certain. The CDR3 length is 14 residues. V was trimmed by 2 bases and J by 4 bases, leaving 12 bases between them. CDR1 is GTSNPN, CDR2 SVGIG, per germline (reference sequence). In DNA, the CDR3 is TGTGCCTGGAGTTTGGCGGGGAGGAATCAGCCCCAGCATTTT. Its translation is CAWSLAGRNQPQHF.

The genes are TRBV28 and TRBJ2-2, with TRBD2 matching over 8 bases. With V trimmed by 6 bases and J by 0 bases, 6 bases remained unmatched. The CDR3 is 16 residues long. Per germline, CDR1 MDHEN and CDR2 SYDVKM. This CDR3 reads CASSGGVKTNTGELFF. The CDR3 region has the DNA TGTGCCAGCAGCGGGGGGGTAAAGACGAACACCGGGGAGCTGTTTTTT.

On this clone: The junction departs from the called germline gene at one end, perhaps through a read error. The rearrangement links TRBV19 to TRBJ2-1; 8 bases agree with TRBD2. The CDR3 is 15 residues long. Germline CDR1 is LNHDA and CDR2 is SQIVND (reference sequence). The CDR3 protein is CASSIQAGDSIPWVF. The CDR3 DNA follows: TGTGCCAGTAGTATTCAAGCGGGGGACTCCATCCCCTGGGTCTTC.

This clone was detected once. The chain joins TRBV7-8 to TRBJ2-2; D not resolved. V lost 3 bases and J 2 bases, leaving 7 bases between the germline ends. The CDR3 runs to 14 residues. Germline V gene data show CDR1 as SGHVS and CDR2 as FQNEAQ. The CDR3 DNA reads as TGTGCCAGCAGCTTTACCCCTAACACCGGGGAGCTGTTTTTT. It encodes CASSFTPNTGELFF.

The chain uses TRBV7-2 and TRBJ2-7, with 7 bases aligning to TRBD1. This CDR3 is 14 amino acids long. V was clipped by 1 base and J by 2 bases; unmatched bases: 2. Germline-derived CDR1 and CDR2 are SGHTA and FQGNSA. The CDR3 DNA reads TGTGCCAGCAGCTTAGGGGACAGCCCCTACGAGCAGTACTTC. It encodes CASSLGDSPYEQYF.

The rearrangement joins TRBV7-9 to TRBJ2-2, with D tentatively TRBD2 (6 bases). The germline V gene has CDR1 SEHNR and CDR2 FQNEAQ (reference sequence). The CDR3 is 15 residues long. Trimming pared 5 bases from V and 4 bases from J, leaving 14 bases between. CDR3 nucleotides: TGTGCCAGCAGCCCGGGACGGCGGGGCACCGGGGAGCTGTTTTTT. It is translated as CASSPGRRGTGELFF.

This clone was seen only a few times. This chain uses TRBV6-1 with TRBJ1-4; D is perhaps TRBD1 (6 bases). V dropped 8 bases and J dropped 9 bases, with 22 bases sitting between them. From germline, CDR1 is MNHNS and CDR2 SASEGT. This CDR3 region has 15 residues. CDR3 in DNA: TGTGCCAGCCGGGGAGGGGGACTTCGGGAGCAAAAACTGTTTTTT. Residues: CASRGGGLREQKLFF.

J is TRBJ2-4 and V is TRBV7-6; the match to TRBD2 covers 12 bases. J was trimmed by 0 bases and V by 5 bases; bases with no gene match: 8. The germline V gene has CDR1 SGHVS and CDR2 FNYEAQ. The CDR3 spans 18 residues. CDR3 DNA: TGTGCCAGCAGCCGATCTAGCGGGGGGGTAGGAGCCAAAAACATTCAGTACTTC. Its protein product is CASSRSSGGVGAKNIQYF.

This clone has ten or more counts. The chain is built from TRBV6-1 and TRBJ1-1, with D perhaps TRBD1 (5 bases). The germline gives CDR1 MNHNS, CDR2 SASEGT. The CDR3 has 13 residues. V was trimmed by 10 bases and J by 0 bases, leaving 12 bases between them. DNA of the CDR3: TGTGCCACCTCGAGGGGAGTGAACACTGAAGCTTTCTTT. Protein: CATSRGVNTEAFF.

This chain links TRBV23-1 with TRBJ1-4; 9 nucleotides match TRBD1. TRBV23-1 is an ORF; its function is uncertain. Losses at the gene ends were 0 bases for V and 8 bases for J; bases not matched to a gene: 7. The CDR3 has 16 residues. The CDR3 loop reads CASSQSPGQGGEKLFF. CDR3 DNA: TGCGCCAGCAGTCAATCTCCGGGACAGGGAGGGGAAAAACTGTTTTTT.

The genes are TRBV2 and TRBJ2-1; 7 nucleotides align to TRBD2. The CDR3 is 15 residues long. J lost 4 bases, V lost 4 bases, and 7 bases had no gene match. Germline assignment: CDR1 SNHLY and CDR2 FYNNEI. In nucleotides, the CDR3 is TGTGCCAGCAGTGGGAATCGGGGGGTATACAATGAGCAGTTCTTC. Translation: CASSGNRGVYNEQFF. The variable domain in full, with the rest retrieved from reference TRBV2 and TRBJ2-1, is EPEVTQTPSHQVTQMGQEVILRCVPISNHLYFYWYRQILGQKVEFLVSFYNNEISEKSEIFDDQFSVERPDGSNFTLKIRSTKLEDSAMYFCASSGNRGVYNEQFFGPGTRLTVL.

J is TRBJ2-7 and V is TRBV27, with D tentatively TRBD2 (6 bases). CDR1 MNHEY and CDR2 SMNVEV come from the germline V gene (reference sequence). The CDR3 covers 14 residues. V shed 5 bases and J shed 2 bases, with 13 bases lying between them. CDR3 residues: CASSPWGDPYEQYF. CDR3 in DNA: TGTGCCAGCAGTCCATGGGGGGATCCCTACGAGCAGTACTTC.

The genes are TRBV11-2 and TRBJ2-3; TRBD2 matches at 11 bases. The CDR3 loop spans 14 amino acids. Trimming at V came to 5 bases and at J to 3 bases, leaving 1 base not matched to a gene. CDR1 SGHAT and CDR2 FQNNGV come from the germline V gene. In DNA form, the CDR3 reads TGTGCCAGCAGCCCTAGCGGGGGGACAGATACGCAGTATTTT. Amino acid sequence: CASSPSGGTDTQYF.

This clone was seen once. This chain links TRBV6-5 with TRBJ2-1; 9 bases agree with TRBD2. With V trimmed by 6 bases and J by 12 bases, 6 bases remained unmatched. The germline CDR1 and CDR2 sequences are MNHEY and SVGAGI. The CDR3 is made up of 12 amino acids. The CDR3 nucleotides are TGTGCCAGCAGGGAAGGCGGGGGGGCGCAGTTCTTC. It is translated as CASREGGGAQFF.